Listed below are T cell receptor beta chains from one sample, sequenced in a study of shared clonotypes between healthy human individuals. Repertoires were generated with immunoSEQ multiplex PCR, while TCRdb's copy carries only in-frame clones and drops some. The sample records approximately 1,500,000 clones, 96% being singletons. Sequenced sample: naive CD4+ T cells sorted from blood. The receptors originated from a man aged 25-40 years in good health. CDR3s include the opening cysteine and the closing phenylalanine or tryptophan. The D gene is left open where the match is weak. Expanded clones get a size class; other rows say once, few or many, or leave the size out.

>TRBD1|TRBV5-4|TRBJ1-1|-
TGTGCCAGCAGCCCCGCCCGTTTGGGCAGCAGGGACAGTGAAGCTTTCTTT
CASSPARLGSRDSEAFF
>TRBD2|TRBV28|TRBJ2-7|-
TGTGCCAGCAGTTTAGGGCGGGAGGCCTACGAGCAGTACTTC
CASSLGREAYEQYF
>TRBD1|TRBV5-4|TRBJ2-1|-
TGTGCCAGCAGCTCTGGACAGGGTGACTACAATGAGCAGTTCTTC
CASSSGQGDYNEQFF
>-|TRBV6-1|TRBJ2-4|-
TGTGCCAGCAGGGTATCAGAGGGCGTTCAGTACTTC
CASRVSEGVQYF
>-|TRBV7-9|TRBJ1-1|-
TGTGCCAGCAGCTTGAGCCGGAACACTGAAGCTTTCTTT
CASSLSRNTEAFF
>-|TRBV27|TRBJ2-7|-
TGTGCCAGCAGGGCACAGGGAGGAAACTCCTACGAGCAGTACTTC
CASRAQGGNSYEQYF
>-|TRBV7-2|TRBJ2-7|once
TGTGCCAGCAGCTTAGCGGTCTCCTACGAGCAGTACTTC
CASSLAVSYEQYF
>TRBD1|TRBV5-1|TRBJ1-2|-
TGCGCCAGCAGACGGACAGGGGAGAGAGAGGGCTACACCTTC
CASRRTGEREGYTF
>TRBD1|TRBV2|TRBJ1-2|-
TGTGCCAGCAACCCCGGACAGGCGGCCTATGGCTACACCTTC
CASNPGQAAYGYTF
>-|TRBV5-4|TRBJ2-1|-
TGTGCCAGCAGTCCTGGACGTATTTCGGTCTCCTACAATGAGCAGTTCTTC
CASSPGRISVSYNEQFF
>-|TRBV7-9|TRBJ2-2|-
TGTGCCAGCAGCCGCACCGCGAACACCGGGGAGCTGTTTTTT
CASSRTANTGELFF
>TRBD1|TRBV7-7|TRBJ2-2|-
TGTGCTAGCAGCTCCTCACAGGGGTCCGGGGAGCTGTTTTTT
CASSSSQGSGELFF
>-|TRBV27|TRBJ2-1|once
TGTGCCAGCAGTTTACTAGCCGACTCGTATTACAATGAGCAGTTCTTC
CASSLLADSYYNEQFF
>TRBD1|TRBV18|TRBJ1-1|-
TGTGCCAGCTCACAACAGGGGGAGGCTGAAGCTTTCTTT
CASSQQGEAEAFF
>TRBD2|TRBV5-4|TRBJ2-7|once
TGTGCCAGCAGCTTTGGCGGGAGAGGGTCCTACGAGCAGTACTTC
CASSFGGRGSYEQYF
>TRBD2|TRBV4-1|TRBJ2-7|once
TGCGCCAGCAGCCGAGAGGCGCTAGCGGGACTCGAGCAGTACTTC
CASSREALAGLEQYF
>TRBD2|TRBV5-1|TRBJ2-3|-
TGCGCCAGCAGCTTGGGTCTAGCGGGAGGGAAAGATACGCAGTATTTT
CASSLGLAGGKDTQYF
>-|TRBV18|TRBJ2-3|-
TGTGCCAGCTCACCACAGCCAGATACGCAGTATTTT
CASSPQPDTQYF
>TRBD1|TRBV28|TRBJ2-1|once
TGTGCCAGCAGCCCTGCGACAGGGGTGTACAGAAATGAGCAGTTCTTC
CASSPATGVYRNEQFF
>-|TRBV10-3|TRBJ1-1|-
TGTGCCATCAGTGAGTCGCGGGCCGGGCTTGGCACTGAAGCTTTCTTT
CAISESRAGLGTEAFF
>-|TRBV7-2|TRBJ2-7|-
TGTGCCAGCAGCTTGAGGGCGTGGGATTTCTCCTCCTACGAGCAGTACTTC
CASSLRAWDFSSYEQYF
>TRBD1|TRBV4-1|TRBJ1-5|-
TGCGCCAGCAGCCCCCATGCAGGGGGTAGTGAGCCCCAGCATTTT
CASSPHAGGSEPQHF
>TRBD1|TRBV5-1|TRBJ2-4|-
TGCGCCAGCAGCTTGGCCCTGCGACAGGGGGCGCATTCTGGCATTCAGTACTTC
CASSLALRQGAHSGIQYF
>-|TRBV28|TRBJ1-1|-
TGTGCCAGCAGTTTATGGGCAAGACTGAACACTGAAGCTTTCTTT
CASSLWARLNTEAFF
>-|TRBV7-6|TRBJ2-3|-
TGTGCCAGCAGCGGCCGGACAGATACGCAGTATTTT
CASSGRTDTQYF
>-|TRBV6-4|TRBJ1-5|-
TGTGCCAGCAGTAGTGAGATGGGGAGGGCCCAGCATTTT
CASSSEMGRAQHF
>-|TRBV10-3|TRBJ2-1|-
TGTGCCATCAGTGAGTCCCAGACCCTAGGTGAGCAGTTCTTC
CAISESQTLGEQFF
>TRBD1|TRBV6-1|TRBJ1-2|-
TGTGCCAGCAGCAGGGGGCTTCACTATGGCTACACCTTC
CASSRGLHYGYTF
>TRBD2|TRBV27|TRBJ2-2|-
TGTGCCAGCAGTTCGGGACTAGCGGCCGGGGAGCTGTTTTTT
CASSSGLAAGELFF
>TRBD2|TRBV28|TRBJ2-7|-
TGTGCCAGCAGCAATGCGGGGGAAGGCTCCTACGAGCAGTACTTC
CASSNAGEGSYEQYF
>TRBD1|TRBV5-1|TRBJ2-4|-
TGCGCCAGCAGCTTACTGGACAGGGGCCAACGAGCCAAAAACATTCAGTACTTC
CASSLLDRGQRAKNIQYF
>-|TRBV6-5|TRBJ1-5|-
TGTGCCAGCAGTTCCGACATCGTGCAGCCCCAGCATTTT
CASSSDIVQPQHF
>TRBD1|TRBV7-9|TRBJ2-3|-
TGTGCCAGCAGTTACACAGGGGGTCGAGGAGATACGCAGTATTTT
CASSYTGGRGDTQYF
>TRBD2|TRBV9|TRBJ2-1|-
TGTGCCAGCAGCGTAGTAGCGGGAGTGAGTAATGAGCAGTTCTTC
CASSVVAGVSNEQFF
>-|TRBV6-6|TRBJ1-5|-
TGTGCCAGCAGGTTTCGTTCTTACAATCAGCCCCAGCATTTT
CASRFRSYNQPQHF
>TRBD2|TRBV5-1|TRBJ2-1|-
TGCGCCAGCAGCTACCTAGCGGGAGCGTTTAATGAGCAGTTCTTC
CASSYLAGAFNEQFF
>-|TRBV6-4|TRBJ1-1|-
TGTGCCAGCAGTGACTCGGGCAGCCCGAACACTGAAGCTTTCTTT
CASSDSGSPNTEAFF
>TRBD2|TRBV11-3|TRBJ2-1|-
TGTGCCAGCAGCTTAGGCGAGCGGGAGGGCCGGGTGTTAGGAAATGAGCAGTTCTTC
CASSLGEREGRVLGNEQFF
>-|TRBV7-7|TRBJ1-1|-
TGTGCTAGCAGCTTAGAGATGAACACTGAAGCTTTCTTT
CASSLEMNTEAFF
>-|TRBV28|TRBJ1-2|-
TGTGCCAGCAGTTCCCTCCCAGGTCTAGATGGCTACACCTTC
CASSSLPGLDGYTF
>TRBD1|TRBV28|TRBJ1-5|-
TGTGCCAGCAGCCCAGACAGGGGCAATCAGCCCCAGCATTTT
CASSPDRGNQPQHF
>-|TRBV19|TRBJ2-1|-
TGTGCCAGTAGTATGACTACGGGGATTGAGCAGTTCTTC
CASSMTTGIEQFF
>TRBD2|TRBV15|TRBJ2-3|-
TGTGCCACCAGCAGAGAAGGTAGCGGGAGGCCTAGCACAGATACGCAGTATTTT
CATSREGSGRPSTDTQYF
>-|TRBV27|TRBJ2-7|-
TGTGCCAGCAGCCACCTTCTCACGGGGCTTCCTTTACGGGCCTACGAGCAGTACTTC
CASSHLLTGLPLRAYEQYF
>-|TRBV25-1|TRBJ2-1|once
TGTGCCAGCAGTCCCATAGGGAACAACAATGAGCAGTTCTTC
CASSPIGNNNEQFF
>-|TRBV11-2|TRBJ1-1|-
TGTGCCAGCAGCTTAGTCGTGAACACTGAAGCTTTCTTT
CASSLVVNTEAFF
>TRBD1|TRBV30|TRBJ2-7|-
TGTGCCTGGAGTGTGGGACAGACCTACGAGCAGTACTTC
CAWSVGQTYEQYF
>-|TRBV6-5|TRBJ1-2|-
TGTGCCAGCAGTTACTTGGGGGGTGGCTATGGCTACACCTTC
CASSYLGGGYGYTF
>-|TRBV5-4|TRBJ2-7|-
TGTGCCAGCAGCTTAGGTCGTGGGGCTAGCGCCTACGAGCAGTACTTC
CASSLGRGASAYEQYF
>-|TRBV18|TRBJ2-2|-
TGTGCCAGCTCGGCGGAGAACACCGGGGAGCTGTTTTTT
CASSAENTGELFF
>-|TRBV6-6|TRBJ2-2|-
TGTGCCAGCAGTACGACCACCGGGGAGCTGTTTTTT
CASSTTTGELFF
>-|TRBV10-1|TRBJ2-3|-
TGCGCCACCGGGACGGGTACAAGCACAGATACGCAGTATTTT
CATGTGTSTDTQYF